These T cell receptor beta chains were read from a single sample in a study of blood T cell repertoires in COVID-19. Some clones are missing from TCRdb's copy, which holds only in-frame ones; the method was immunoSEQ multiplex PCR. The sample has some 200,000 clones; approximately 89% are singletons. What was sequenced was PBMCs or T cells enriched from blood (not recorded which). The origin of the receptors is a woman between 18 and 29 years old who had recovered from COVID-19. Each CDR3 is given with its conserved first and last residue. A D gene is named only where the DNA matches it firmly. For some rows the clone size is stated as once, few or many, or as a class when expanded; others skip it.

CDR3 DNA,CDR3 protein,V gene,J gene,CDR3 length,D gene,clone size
TGTGCCAGCAGTTTAACGACTAGCGGAGGCACAGATACGCAGTATTTT,CASSLTTSGGTDTQYF,TRBV7-6,TRBJ2-3,16,TRBD2,-
TGTGCCAGCAGCTTATCGACTAGCGGGAGATTATACGAGCAGTACTTC,CASSLSTSGRLYEQYF,TRBV7-8,TRBJ2-7,16,TRBD2,-
TGTGCCAGCAGTGCGCAGGGGGGATTCACAGATACGCAGTATTTT,CASSAQGGFTDTQYF,TRBV6-4,TRBJ2-3,15,-,-
TGTGCCAGCAGCTCGGGACAGCGATCAAACACTGAAGCTTTCTTT,CASSSGQRSNTEAFF,TRBV7-9,TRBJ1-1,15,TRBD1,once
TGTGCCATCAGGGATTACAGGGGCCTGAACACTGAAGCTTTCTTT,CAIRDYRGLNTEAFF,TRBV10-3,TRBJ1-1,15,TRBD1,-
TGTGCCAGCAGTCTCCTCCAGGGCGCAGATACGCAGTATTTT,CASSLLQGADTQYF,TRBV28,TRBJ2-3,14,-,-
TGTGCCAGCAGCTTAGGAGACAGGTATAATGAAAAACTGTTTTTT,CASSLGDRYNEKLFF,TRBV7-9,TRBJ1-4,15,-,once
TGTGCCAGCAGCAGACAGGGGAGAAGTTCACCCCTCCACTTT,CASSRQGRSSPLHF,TRBV6-5,TRBJ1-6,14,TRBD1,-
TGTGCCAGCAGCTTTCGGACTAGCGGGACATATATAGACTCCTACGAGCAGTACTTC,CASSFRTSGTYIDSYEQYF,TRBV11-2,TRBJ2-7,19,TRBD2,-
TGTGCCAGCACCCCCCAAGCCGGGAGAGGAAGCGCTGAAGCTTTCTTT,CASTPQAGRGSAEAFF,TRBV6-2/TRBV6-3,TRBJ1-1,16,-,-
TGTGCCAGCAGCTTAACAACTAGCGGGAGTTACGAGCAGTACTTC,CASSLTTSGSYEQYF,TRBV7-9,TRBJ2-7,15,TRBD2,-
TGTGCCAGTGGGGTACAGGGCCGGCCCCAAAAGAACGAGCAGTACTTC,CASGVQGRPQKNEQYF,TRBV28,TRBJ2-7,16,-,once
TGTGCCAGCACCCCGGGGGCCTACGAGCAGTACTTC,CASTPGAYEQYF,TRBV28,TRBJ2-7,12,-,-
TGTGCCAGTAGTACGACTACAGGGTCTGGCTACACCTTC,CASSTTTGSGYTF,TRBV19,TRBJ1-2,13,-,-
TGTGCCAGCAGCGCAACAGGGGTCGAGCAGTACTTC,CASSATGVEQYF,TRBV9,TRBJ2-7,12,TRBD1,-
TGTGCCAGCAGCTTAGAGAGGAATGAGCAGTTCTTC,CASSLERNEQFF,TRBV11-2,TRBJ2-1,12,-,-
TGTGCCAGCAGTGACAGGGGAATCCCGGACGAGCAGTACTTC,CASSDRGIPDEQYF,TRBV6-6,TRBJ2-7,14,TRBD1,-
TGTGCCAGTAGTATTTGGGAGGGAAATAGCAATCAGCCCCAGCATTTT,CASSIWEGNSNQPQHF,TRBV19,TRBJ1-5,16,-,once
TGTGCCAGCAGCTCTCGTCCACTAGGCTACAATGAGCAGTTCTTC,CASSSRPLGYNEQFF,TRBV28,TRBJ2-1,15,-,-
TGTGCCAGCAGCTGGGGTTCCGGGACTTCCCCCATCTACAATGAGCAGTTCTTC,CASSWGSGTSPIYNEQFF,TRBV5-6,TRBJ2-1,18,-,-
TGTGCCAGCAGCCACCCAATTAGCGGGAGGGCCCGCGGCGAGACCCAGTACTTC,CASSHPISGRARGETQYF,TRBV14,TRBJ2-5,18,TRBD2,-
TGTGCCAGCAGCCGGCGGACTAGCGGGAGGGCCTACGAGCAGTACTTC,CASSRRTSGRAYEQYF,TRBV5-5,TRBJ2-7,16,TRBD2,-
TGTGCCAGCAGCGAAGCCGGGACAGGGTTAGGCGAGCAGTACTTC,CASSEAGTGLGEQYF,TRBV7-8,TRBJ2-7,15,TRBD1,-
TGTGCCAGCAGCGGAGAGGGGACAGGGTTAACTTTCTTT,CASSGEGTGLTFF,TRBV9,TRBJ1-1,13,TRBD1,-
TGTGCCAGCAGCCCTCGGACCGGGACAGGGGGGACTGAAGCTTTCTTT,CASSPRTGTGGTEAFF,TRBV6-2/TRBV6-3,TRBJ1-1,16,TRBD1,-
TGCGCCAGCAGCTTGGGGACTAGCGGGTTCAATGAGCAGTTCTTC,CASSLGTSGFNEQFF,TRBV5-1,TRBJ2-1,15,TRBD2,-
TGTGCCAGTAGTATTCCGGGTGAGCAGTACTTC,CASSIPGEQYF,TRBV19,TRBJ2-7,11,-,-
TGTGCCAGCAGCACCGACAGGGGTTCCAAAAACATTCAGTACTTC,CASSTDRGSKNIQYF,TRBV7-2,TRBJ2-4,15,TRBD1,-